The 11 T cell receptor beta chains given below trace back to one sample, sequenced in a study of blood T cell repertoires in COVID-19. Here immunoSEQ multiplex PCR was the method, and the copy in TCRdb shows in-frame clones only, minus some. The table lists under 200,000 clones, approximately 88% of them singletons. Input material: peripheral blood. The receptors come from a woman aged 55-69 years with acute or convalescent COVID-19.

The gene calls are TRBV6-5 and TRBJ1-5; D may be TRBD1 (5 bases). The CDR3 covers 15 residues. Germline CDR1 MNHEY, CDR2 SVGAGI. Deletions cut 6 bases from V and 2 bases from J, with 14 bases between. DNA for the CDR3: TGTGCCAGCAGCGGGGGGAGTCAAGGCAATCAGCCCCAGCATTTT. Amino acid sequence: CASSGGSQGNQPQHF.

V and J are TRBV14 and TRBJ2-1; 7 bases line up with TRBD1. Germline CDR1 is SGHDN and CDR2 is FVKESK. Unmatched junction bases numbered 7, after V lost 3 bases and J lost 2 bases. The CDR3 spans 16 residues. This CDR3 is CASSQGYRGPYNEQFF. The CDR3 DNA is TGTGCCAGCAGCCAGGGTTACAGGGGCCCCTACAATGAGCAGTTCTTC.

The V call is TRBV7-9, the J call TRBJ2-5, with TRBD1 matching 10 bases. There are 15 residues in the CDR3. V shed 1 base and J 5 bases; nucleotides not matched to a gene: 4. Germline V gives CDR1 SEHNR, CDR2 FQNEAQ (reference sequence). In DNA form, the CDR3 reads TGTGCCAGCAGCTTAGGGGACAGGGGATGGGAGACCCAGTACTTC. It yields the protein CASSLGDRGWETQYF.

The chain recombines TRBV3-1 (or the pseudogene TRBV3-2) with TRBJ1-2; 10 nucleotides agree with TRBD1. V lost 4 bases, J lost 7 bases, and 9 bases stayed unmatched. CDR1 and CDR2 from the germline V gene are LGHDT and YNNKEL (reference sequence). This CDR3 has 15 amino acids. DNA for the CDR3: TGTGCCAGCAGCCTTGACAGGGGGCACTATGGTGGCTACACCTTC. Protein: CASSLDRGHYGGYTF.

The chain recombines TRBV12-3 or TRBV12-4 with TRBJ2-3; D possibly corresponds to TRBD2 (6 bases). The CDR3 is 12 amino acids. V was cut by 3 bases and J by 11 bases, with 12 bases left in between. CDR3 sequence (DNA): TGTGCCAGCAGTTTTGGAGACGGGAGGCAGTATTTT. It specifies CASSFGDGRQYF.

The chain is built from TRBV19 and TRBJ1-1, with D perhaps matching TRBD1 (6 bases). Trimming stripped 3 bases from V and 7 bases from J, with 15 bases between. The V gene's germline CDR1 is LNHDA and CDR2 SQIVND (reference sequence). The CDR3 is 14 residues long. DNA for the CDR3: TGTGCCAGTAGTATGGTCAGCGAGGGGGTTGAAGCTTTCTTT. This translates into CASSMVSEGVEAFF.

The rearrangement links TRBV6-2 or TRBV6-3 to TRBJ2-7, with 8 bases lining up with TRBD1. This CDR3 is built from 16 residues. V lost 5 bases to trimming and J lost 5 bases; unmatched junction nucleotides: 14. Germline CDR1 and CDR2: MNHEY and SVGEGT. The CDR3 sequence is CASSTQDRVEVNEQYF. The CDR3 DNA sequence: TGTGCCAGCAGTACCCAGGACAGGGTGGAGGTCAACGAGCAGTACTTC.

The chain uses TRBV6-6 and TRBJ2-7, with D possibly TRBD1 on 5 matching bases. This CDR3 is 12 amino acids long. Germline-derived CDR1 and CDR2 are MNHNY and SVGAGI (reference sequence). V gave up 5 bases and J gave up 4 bases, with 9 bases separating them. This CDR3 is CASSKDNYEQYF. CDR3 sequence (DNA): TGTGCCAGCAGTAAGGACAATTACGAGCAGTACTTC.

The rearrangement links TRBV11-2 to TRBJ1-6; unclear D gene. This CDR3 spans 15 amino acids. Germline CDR1 reads SGHAT; CDR2 reads FQNNGV. Trimming pared 2 bases from V and 7 bases from J, leaving 12 bases between. The CDR3: CASSLQKSFNSPLHF. For the CDR3, the DNA is TGTGCCAGCAGCTTACAAAAGAGTTTCAATTCACCCCTCCACTTT.

This clone has just a few counts. The V call is TRBV10-3, the J call TRBJ2-7; TRBD1 matches 7 bases. V shed 5 bases and J 3 bases; nucleotides not matched to a gene: 7. This CDR3 is built from 14 residues. Germline values: CDR1 ENHRY, CDR2 SYGVKD. The CDR3, as DNA: TGTGCCATCAGTCCGGGACAGATTTTCTACGAGCAGTACTTC. Its translation is CAISPGQIFYEQYF.

The V and J genes are TRBV11-2 and TRBJ1-5, with D possibly TRBD1 on 6 matching bases. Germline lookup yields CDR1 SGHAT and CDR2 FQNNGV. V dropped 4 bases and J dropped 4 bases, with 8 bases sitting between them. The CDR3 is 13 residues long. CDR3 coding DNA: TGTGCCAGCAGCTCCGACAGGAATCAGCCCCAGCATTTT. Translating it yields CASSSDRNQPQHF.